Below, 4 T cell receptor beta chains from the same sample are listed, as sequenced in a study of PD-L1 blockade in urothelial cancer. The assay was immunoSEQ multiplex PCR, and TCRdb's table has in-frame clones only and misses some. The repertoire holds 95,000 to 100,000 clones, with around 86% as singletons. Indicated time point: pretreatment peripheral blood. The sequences come from PBMCs, collected around atezolizumab (anti-PD-L1) treatment. These receptors were collected from a man aged 55 to 70 with urothelial cancer.

The chain joins TRBV13 to TRBJ2-5; 9 bases are a match to TRBD1. This CDR3 region has 14 residues. Germline V gene data show CDR1 as PRHDT and CDR2 as FYEKMQ (reference sequence). V shed 4 bases, J shed 7 bases, and the junction held 7 bases outside the gene matches. The CDR3 loop is CASSSRTGDGTQYF. CDR3 nucleotides: TGTGCCAGCAGCTCCCGGACAGGGGATGGGACCCAGTACTTC.

This sequence joins TRBV15 and TRBJ1-4, with D possibly matching TRBD1 (5 bases). CDR1 and CDR2 from the germline V gene are LNHNV and YYDKDF (reference sequence). Trimming removed 5 bases at V and 7 bases at J, with 17 bases between. This CDR3 has 15 residues. The DNA for the CDR3 is TGTGCCACCAGCCCTACCCCAGGGAGGGTTGAAAAACTGTTTTTT. Translation gives CATSPTPGRVEKLFF.

This clone was seen once. V usage is TRBV13 and J usage is TRBJ1-3; 8 nucleotides line up with TRBD1. This CDR3 spans 17 amino acids. The V gene end was trimmed by 2 bases and the J gene end by 0 bases; junction bases not matched to a gene: 6. Germline V gives CDR1 PRHDT, CDR2 FYEKMQ (reference sequence). Here the CDR3 reads CASSLRQGRSSGNTIYF. Here the CDR3 DNA reads TGTGCCAGCAGCTTAAGACAGGGGCGAAGCTCTGGAAACACCATATATTTT.

This clone appeared once. The chain has TRBV10-2 and TRBJ1-4, with 8 positions matching TRBD1. CDR1 is WSHSY, CDR2 SAAADI, per germline. The CDR3 runs to 16 residues. V lost 4 bases to trimming and J lost 4 bases; unmatched junction nucleotides: 8. The CDR3 DNA reads as TGCGCCAGCAGTGCGGGGCAGGGGGCTGGTAATGAAAAACTGTTTTTT. It specifies CASSAGQGAGNEKLFF.